This entry concerns a single T cell receptor (beta chain). The data were obtained in a study of blood T cell repertoires in COVID-19. Each participant's cohort was designated according to participant-reported clinical history. Some clones are missing from TCRdb's copy, which holds only in-frame ones; the method was immunoSEQ multiplex PCR. The sample has approximately 82,000 clones, about 89% seen once. Germline V CDR1 and CDR2: LNHDA, SQIVND (reference sequence). With V trimmed by 3 bases and J by 5 bases, 7 bases remained unmatched. The CDR3 has 15 amino acids. V is TRBV19 and J is TRBJ1-5; the match to TRBD1 covers 7 bases. This TCR was sampled from a woman in her forties or fifties with acute COVID-19. Sample: PBMCs or T cells enriched from blood (not recorded which). As DNA, the CDR3 is TGTGCCAGTAGTATCCAAGGACAGGAATATCAGCCCCAGCATTTT. This sequence encodes CASSIQGQEYQPQHF.